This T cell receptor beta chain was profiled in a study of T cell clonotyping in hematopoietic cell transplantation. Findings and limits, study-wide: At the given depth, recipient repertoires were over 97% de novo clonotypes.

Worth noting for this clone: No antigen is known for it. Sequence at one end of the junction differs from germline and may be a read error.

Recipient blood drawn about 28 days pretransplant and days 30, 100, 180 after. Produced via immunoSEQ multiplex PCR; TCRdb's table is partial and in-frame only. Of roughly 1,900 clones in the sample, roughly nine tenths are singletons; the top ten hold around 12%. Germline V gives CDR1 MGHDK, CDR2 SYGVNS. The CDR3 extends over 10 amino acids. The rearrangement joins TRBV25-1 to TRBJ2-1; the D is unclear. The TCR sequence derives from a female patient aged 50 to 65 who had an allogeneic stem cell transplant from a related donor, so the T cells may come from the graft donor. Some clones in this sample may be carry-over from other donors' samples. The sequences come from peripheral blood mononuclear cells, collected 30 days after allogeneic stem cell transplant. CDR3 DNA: TGTGCCAGCAACTACTATGAGCAGTTCTTC. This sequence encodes CASNYYEQFF.